This entry lists 29 T cell receptor beta chains sequenced from one sample in a study of glioma-infiltrating T cells after dendritic cell vaccination. Time point noted: after dendritic cell vaccination, including at tumor progression/relapse. Clones were sequenced by immunoSEQ multiplex PCR, and TCRdb holds only the in-frame ones, with some missing. This repertoire shows some 90,000 clones, over 75% found once; its top ten account for 2% to 2.5%. The sequenced sample was blood, obtained after dendritic cell vaccination. The receptor source for this set is a human donor with glioblastoma.

The chain joins TRBV6-1 to TRBJ1-5; TRBD1 matches 9 bases. This CDR3 has 18 residues. Germline assignment: CDR1 MNHNS and CDR2 SASEGT. With 2 bases clipped from V and 7 bases from J, the junction kept 15 bases outside the gene matches. The CDR3: CASSESFWDRVIQQPQHF. In DNA, the CDR3 is TGTGCCAGCAGTGAAAGTTTTTGGGACAGGGTAATTCAGCAGCCCCAGCATTTT.

This chain connects TRBV5-6 to TRBJ1-2, with 7 bases lining up with TRBD1. With V trimmed by 3 bases and J by 5 bases, 10 bases remained unmatched. The CDR3 runs 15 residues. Looked up from germline, CDR1 is SGHDT and CDR2 is YYEEEE. The CDR3 DNA is TGTGCCAGCAGCTGGGACCCGGGACAGACATATGGCTACACCTTC. Translating it yields CASSWDPGQTYGYTF.

The chain links TRBV29-1 to TRBJ1-4; 7 bases are shared with TRBD1. Per germline, CDR1 SQVTM and CDR2 ANQGSEA. The CDR3 is 14 amino acids. The V and J ends lost 5 bases and 3 bases, in that order; junction bases with no gene match: 6. Here the CDR3 reads CSVQGVPSNEKLFF. The CDR3 coding sequence is TGCAGCGTTCAGGGGGTACCATCTAATGAAAAACTGTTTTTT.

This clone was seen a handful of times. The chain links TRBV7-9 to TRBJ2-2; D perhaps matches TRBD2 (5 bases). The CDR3 spans 15 residues. The V end was cut by 7 bases, the J end by 0 bases, with 12 bases between. CDR1 SEHNR and CDR2 FQNEAQ come from the germline V gene (reference sequence). CDR3 DNA sequence: TGTGCCAGCACTCCGCGGGTCGCGAACACCGGGGAGCTGTTTTTT. Protein product: CASTPRVANTGELFF. The variable domain in full, completed from reference TRBV7-9 and TRBJ2-2, reads DTGVSQNPRHKITKRGQNVTFRCDPISEHNRLYWYRQTLGQGPEFLTYFQNEAQLEKSRLLSDRFSAERPKGSFSTLEIQRTEQGDSAMYLCASTPRVANTGELFFGEGSRLTVL.

This clone was recorded a few times. V usage is TRBV19 and J usage is TRBJ2-7; 7 bases line up with TRBD2. The CDR3 loop spans 15 amino acids. The germline CDR1 and CDR2 sequences are LNHDA and SQIVND (reference sequence). V was clipped by 1 base and J by 0 bases; unmatched bases: 3. The CDR3 DNA sequence: TGTGCCAGTAGTATAGGCGGGGGAGTCTCCTACGAGCAGTACTTC. This encodes CASSIGGGVSYEQYF.

The gene calls are TRBV2 and TRBJ2-2; TRBD1 might be the D (6 bases). CDR3 length: 13 amino acids. V shed 5 bases and J shed 6 bases, with 10 bases lying between them. CDR1 SNHLY and CDR2 FYNNEI come from the germline V gene. The CDR3 is CASSQDSPGELFF. The DNA for the CDR3 is TGTGCCAGCAGTCAGGACAGCCCCGGGGAGCTGTTTTTT.

The chain joins TRBV5-4 to TRBJ2-1; 9 bases match TRBD1. The CDR3 is 16 amino acids. Unmatched junction bases numbered 10, after V lost 3 bases and J lost 6 bases. Germline V lookup: CDR1 SGHNT, CDR2 YYREEE (reference sequence). For the CDR3, the DNA is TGTGCCAGCAGCTCGATGACAGGGGGAGCATCCAATGAGCAGTTCTTC. Translated, it gives CASSSMTGGASNEQFF. Filled out from reference TRBV5-4 and TRBJ2-1, the complete variable domain reads ETGVTQSPTHLIKTRGQQVTLRCSSQSGHNTVSWYQQALGQGPQFIFQYYREEENGRGNFPPRFSGLQFPNYSSELNVNALELDDSALYLCASSSMTGGASNEQFFGPGTRLTVL.

The rearrangement links TRBV6-1 to TRBJ2-2; D uncertain. Germline CDR1 is MNHNS and CDR2 is SASEGT. The CDR3 consists of 15 residues. Trimming stripped 3 bases from V and 1 base from J, with 9 bases between. Here the CDR3 DNA reads TGTGCCAGCAGTGAGGTCAGAAAGAACACCGGGGAGCTGTTTTTT. Translating gives CASSEVRKNTGELFF.

This clone has more than one count but fewer than ten. This chain uses TRBV15 with TRBJ1-3, with TRBD1 as a possible D gene (6 bases). The CDR3 spans 15 residues. The germline V and J ends were trimmed by 0 bases and 5 bases, with 11 bases remaining between them. From germline, CDR1 is LNHNV and CDR2 YYDKDF (reference sequence). The CDR3 here is CATSRDLGGRNTIYF. The CDR3 DNA is TGTGCCACCAGCAGAGATCTAGGGGGAAGAAACACCATATATTTT. Together with reference TRBV15 and TRBJ1-3, the CDR3 gives the full variable domain: DAMVIQNPRYQVTQFGKPVTLSCSQTLNHNVMYWYQQKSSQAPKLLFHYYDKDFNNEADTPDNFQSRRPNTSFCFLDIRSPGLGDTAMYLCATSRDLGGRNTIYFGEGSWLTVV.

The J gene is TRBJ1-1, the V gene TRBV7-9, with 9 nucleotides matching TRBD1. The CDR3 is 12 residues long. The V gene end was trimmed by 5 bases and the J gene end by 11 bases; junction bases not matched to a gene: 6. Germline V gene data show CDR1 as SEHNR and CDR2 as FQNEAQ (reference sequence). The CDR3 loop reads CASSPGQGRAFF. The CDR3 DNA follows: TGTGCCAGCAGCCCAGGACAGGGGCGCGCTTTCTTT.

The table lists this clone with a few counts. V is TRBV7-8 and J is TRBJ2-7, with TRBD1 matching over 7 bases. Per the germline V gene, CDR1 is SGHVS and CDR2 is FQNEAQ. The CDR3 length is 16 residues. The J segment lost 4 bases and the V segment lost 5 bases, leaving 14 bases of the junction unmatched. The CDR3 protein is CASSDPYGTALYEQYF. The CDR3 nucleotides are TGTGCCAGCAGCGACCCCTATGGGACAGCCTTATACGAGCAGTACTTC.

This rearrangement joins TRBV7-9 to TRBJ2-7; 8 bases map to TRBD1. CDR1 and CDR2 (germline): SEHNR, FQNEAQ (reference sequence). CDR3 length: 12 amino acids. V was clipped by 5 bases and J by 6 bases; unmatched bases: 3. For the CDR3, the DNA is TGTGCCAGCAGCCCCACAGGGGGCGAGCAGTACTTC. It encodes CASSPTGGEQYF.

The chain's CDR3 is CASSNDRGGNIQYF. The CDR3, as DNA: TGTGCCAGCAGCAATGACAGGGGAGGAAACATTCAGTACTTC. This chain uses TRBV5-4 with TRBJ2-4; 8 bases map to TRBD1. This CDR3 has 14 residues. Germline CDR1 reads SGHNT; CDR2 reads YYREEE (reference sequence). The junction had 6 bases not matched to a gene; V was cut back by 4 bases and J by 6 bases.

The chain is built from TRBV4-2 and TRBJ2-1; 8 bases agree with TRBD2. Germline lookup yields CDR1 LGHNA and CDR2 YNFKEQ. Trimming at V came to 0 bases and at J to 4 bases, leaving 5 bases not matched to a gene. This CDR3 is built from 16 residues. Written as DNA, the CDR3 is TGTGCCAGCAGCCAAGATGGTAGCGGGGTTTACAATGAGCAGTTCTTC. It specifies CASSQDGSGVYNEQFF.

This clone was recorded a few times. The V call is TRBV19, the J call TRBJ2-7, with D possibly matching TRBD1 (6 bases). This CDR3 spans 14 amino acids. V lost 7 bases, J lost 5 bases, and 18 bases lay in between. Germline lookup yields CDR1 LNHDA and CDR2 SQIVND (reference sequence). The CDR3 bases are TGTGCCAGTAACAACAGGGCCGGTGGGGACGAGCAGTACTTC. Residues: CASNNRAGGDEQYF. The full variable domain, with the rest looked up from reference TRBV19 and TRBJ2-7, is DGGITQSPKYLFRKEGQNVTLSCEQNLNHDAMYWYRQDPGQGLRLIYYSQIVNDFQKGDIAEGYSVSREKKESFPLTVTSAQKNPTAFYLCASNNRAGGDEQYFGPGTRLTVT.

The J gene is TRBJ1-1, the V gene TRBV10-3; D gene uncertain. V lost 11 bases to trimming and J lost 2 bases, with 15 bases between them. There are 13 residues in the CDR3. Germline values: CDR1 ENHRY, CDR2 SYGVKD. CDR3 sequence: CALREGLNTEAFF. The CDR3, as DNA: TGTGCCCTCCGGGAGGGTTTAAACACTGAAGCTTTCTTT.

The chain carries TRBV7-9 and TRBJ1-1; no reliable D call. CDR3 length equals 16 residues. V dropped 0 bases and J dropped 0 bases, with 11 bases sitting between them. Germline CDR1 and CDR2: SEHNR and FQNEAQ (reference sequence). The CDR3 DNA reads as TGTGCCAGCAGCTTAGCATCCATGAGAATGAACACTGAAGCTTTCTTT. This translates into CASSLASMRMNTEAFF.

The DNA for the CDR3 is TGTGCCAGCAGTCATTCTCCTGGCATAATCGAGACCCAGTACTTC. Amino acids: CASSHSPGIIETQYF. V and J are TRBV4-2 and TRBJ2-5; D unclear. V lost 6 bases to trimming and J lost 5 bases, with 19 bases between them. This CDR3 has 15 amino acids. Looked up from germline, CDR1 is LGHNA and CDR2 is YNFKEQ.

J is TRBJ1-6 and V is TRBV7-9; 10 positions match TRBD1. The CDR3 covers 15 residues. Germline CDR1 is SEHNR and CDR2 is FQNEAQ (reference sequence). With 5 bases clipped from V and 6 bases from J, the junction kept 4 bases outside the gene matches. The CDR3 loop reads CASSPGTGVNSPLHF. The CDR3 DNA reads TGTGCCAGCAGCCCCGGGACAGGGGTTAATTCACCCCTCCACTTT.

The V and J genes are TRBV4-1 and TRBJ2-7; 9 bases are shared with TRBD2. CDR3 length equals 16 residues. Germline trimming cut 0 bases from V and 2 bases from J; bases unmatched to any gene: 5. Germline V CDR1 and CDR2: MGHRA, YSYEKL. CDR3 residues: CASSQDAIAGAYEQYF. The CDR3 DNA is TGCGCCAGCAGCCAAGATGCGATAGCGGGGGCCTACGAGCAGTACTTC.

The chain links TRBV5-1 to TRBJ1-6; D possibly corresponds to TRBD1 (6 bases). Germline CDR1 SGHRS, CDR2 YFSETQ. This CDR3 comprises 15 residues. V lost 3 bases to trimming and J lost 7 bases, with 14 bases between them. This chain's CDR3 is CASSSRQAPNSPLHF. CDR3 nucleotide sequence: TGCGCCAGCAGCTCACGACAGGCTCCGAATTCACCCCTCCACTTT. Combining the CDR3 with reference TRBV5-1 and TRBJ1-6 gives the whole variable domain KAGVTQTPRYLIKTRGQQVTLSCSPISGHRSVSWYQQTPGQGLQFLFEYFSETQRNKGNFPGRFSGRQFSNSRSEMNVSTLELGDSALYLCASSSRQAPNSPLHFGNGTRLTVT.

This rearrangement joins TRBV18 to TRBJ1-1, with D unresolved. Germline V gives CDR1 KGHSH, CDR2 LQKENI. Trimming removed 4 bases at V and 4 bases at J, with 13 bases between. This CDR3 comprises 14 residues. The CDR3 region is CASSLLDEGTEAFF. CDR3 sequence (DNA): TGTGCCAGCTCACTTCTGGACGAGGGCACTGAAGCTTTCTTT.

CDR3 amino acids: CASSTDRVPPTDTQYF. The CDR3, as DNA: TGTGCCAGCAGCACTGACAGGGTCCCTCCCACAGATACGCAGTATTTT. The gene calls are TRBV7-9 and TRBJ2-3; TRBD1 matches 7 bases. The CDR3 length is 16 residues. V lost 5 bases to trimming and J lost 2 bases; unmatched junction nucleotides: 10. Germline CDR1 and CDR2: SEHNR and FQNEAQ (reference sequence).

The chain is built from TRBV19 and TRBJ2-1; 8 bases are a match to TRBD2. In germline, CDR1 is LNHDA, CDR2 SQIVND (reference sequence). The length of the CDR3 is 13 residues. J lost 7 bases, V lost 5 bases, and 4 bases had no gene match. The CDR3 region is CASSLQRGNEQFF. CDR3 DNA: TGTGCCAGTAGTCTCCAGCGGGGGAATGAGCAGTTCTTC.

The chain carries TRBV4-1 and TRBJ1-4, with D possibly TRBD1 on 5 matching bases. V was shortened by 2 bases and J by 7 bases, with 14 bases between the two germline ends. Germline V gives CDR1 MGHRA, CDR2 YSYEKL. CDR3 size: 15 residues. The CDR3 region has the DNA TGCGCCAGCAGCCAACCCGGGGGGTCATTTGAAAAACTGTTTTTT. It specifies CASSQPGGSFEKLFF.

This chain joins TRBV19 and TRBJ2-3; 10 bases agree with TRBD2. J lost 4 bases, V lost 5 bases, and 9 bases had no gene match. This CDR3 has 16 amino acids. Germline-derived CDR1 and CDR2 are LNHDA and SQIVND (reference sequence). CDR3 coding DNA: TGTGCCAGTAGTCCTCGGGGAGCGGGAGGGGCAGATACGCAGTATTTT. Amino acid sequence: CASSPRGAGGADTQYF.

This clone came up a few times. The J gene is TRBJ1-5, the V gene TRBV19, with 7 bases identical to TRBD1. With 5 bases clipped from V and 4 bases from J, the junction kept 5 bases outside the gene matches. Per the germline V gene, CDR1 is LNHDA and CDR2 is SQIVND (reference sequence). The CDR3 is 14 amino acids. The CDR3 protein is CASSGGTVNQPQHF. The CDR3 nucleotides are TGTGCCAGTAGTGGAGGGACAGTTAATCAGCCCCAGCATTTT.

This chain joins TRBV2 and TRBJ1-2; TRBD1 matches 8 bases. Germline V gives CDR1 SNHLY, CDR2 FYNNEI. The CDR3 loop spans 15 amino acids. J was trimmed by 6 bases and V by 6 bases; bases with no gene match: 12. The CDR3 DNA reads TGTGCCAGCAGATTAGTAAGGACAGGGACCCATGGCTACACCTTC. It yields the protein CASRLVRTGTHGYTF.

The chain combines TRBV18 with TRBJ2-7, with 8 bases matching TRBD1. CDR3 length equals 12 residues. Trimming at V came to 6 bases and at J to 6 bases, leaving 4 bases not matched to a gene. Germline-derived CDR1 and CDR2 are KGHSH and LQKENI. CDR3 sequence reads: CASSRTGSEQYV. In nucleotides, the CDR3 is TGTGCCAGCTCGCGGACAGGGTCCGAGCAGTACGTC.